Following are 14 T cell receptor beta chains from one sample sequenced in a study of blood T cell repertoires in COVID-19. Clones were sequenced by immunoSEQ multiplex PCR, and TCRdb holds only the in-frame ones, with some missing. The table lists some 130,000 clones, about 88% of them singletons. Sequencing was performed on peripheral blood. These receptors came from a man aged 50 or older with active COVID-19.

This clone was recorded only once. The chain joins TRBV12-3 or TRBV12-4 to TRBJ2-3, with a possible D match to TRBD2 (5 bases). This CDR3 comprises 13 residues. The V end lost 6 bases, the J end lost 4 bases, and 11 bases lay between the germline ends. The CDR3: CASRRLAPDTQYF. The CDR3 bases are TGTGCCAGCAGACGATTAGCGCCAGATACGCAGTATTTT.

V and J are TRBV3-1 (or the pseudogene TRBV3-2) and TRBJ1-1, with unresolved D. V shed 1 base and J shed 1 base, with 4 bases lying between them. Germline values: CDR1 LGHDT, CDR2 YNNKEL (reference sequence). The CDR3 has 13 amino acids. CDR3 bases: TGTGCCAGCAGCCAAGCGTCGAACACTGAAGCTTTCTTT. Translation gives CASSQASNTEAFF.

This rearrangement joins TRBV6-5 to TRBJ2-5; TRBD1 matches 9 bases. Germline trimming cut 7 bases from V and 5 bases from J; bases unmatched to any gene: 8. CDR1 is MNHEY and CDR2 is SVGAGI in the germline V gene. The CDR3 extends over 14 amino acids. The CDR3 here is CASKRPGTGETQYF. The CDR3 region has the DNA TGTGCCAGCAAACGTCCCGGGACAGGGGAGACCCAGTACTTC.

The V and J genes are TRBV18 and TRBJ1-2; D remains unclear. There are 15 residues in the CDR3. Germline V CDR1 and CDR2: KGHSH, LQKENI. V lost 3 bases to trimming and J lost 0 bases, with 11 bases between them. The CDR3 nucleotides are TGTGCCAGCTCACCCTGGTCAGAAGCTAACTATGGCTACACCTTC. This translates into CASSPWSEANYGYTF.

V usage is TRBV14 and J usage is TRBJ2-3; D is undetermined. Trimming shortened V by 4 bases and J by 1 base, and 18 bases separated the two germline ends. CDR1 SGHDN and CDR2 FVKESK come from the germline V gene. This CDR3 has 17 amino acids. Written as DNA, the CDR3 is TGTGCCAGCAGCCTACGGTGGGCCGCAGCCCGCACAGATACGCAGTATTTT. It yields the protein CASSLRWAAARTDTQYF. Full variable domain (remainder filled in from reference TRBV14 and TRBJ2-3): EAGVTQFPSHSVIEKGQTVTLRCDPISGHDNLYWYRRVMGKEIKFLLHFVKESKQDESGMPNNRFLAERTGGTYSTLKVQPAELEDSGVYFCASSLRWAAARTDTQYFGPGTRLTVL.

This rearrangement joins TRBV27 to TRBJ2-1, with 8 bases aligning to TRBD2. There are 15 residues in the CDR3. Per germline, CDR1 MNHEY and CDR2 SMNVEV (reference sequence). J lost 5 bases, V lost 6 bases, and 9 bases had no gene match. As DNA, the CDR3 is TGTGCCAGCAGGGCGGGCGGGGGGTTCAACAATGAGCAGTTCTTC. Its protein is CASRAGGGFNNEQFF.

V usage is TRBV5-6 and J usage is TRBJ2-7; the match to TRBD2 covers 9 bases. Germline assignment: CDR1 SGHDT and CDR2 YYEEEE. V lost 2 bases and J lost 10; bases outside the gene matches: 7. The CDR3 consists of 13 residues. The CDR3 protein is CASSLAPSGDQYF. The CDR3 DNA reads as TGTGCCAGCAGCTTAGCCCCTAGCGGGGATCAGTACTTC.

The V call is TRBV3-1 (or the pseudogene TRBV3-2), the J call TRBJ1-2, with 8 bases matching TRBD1. CDR1 is LGHDT and CDR2 is YNNKEL in the germline V gene (reference sequence). With 4 bases clipped from V and 4 bases from J, the junction kept 8 bases outside the gene matches. The CDR3 totals 15 residues. CDR3 in amino acids: CASSRRDRGLYGYTF. The DNA of the CDR3 is TGTGCCAGCAGCCGACGTGACAGGGGACTCTATGGCTACACCTTC.

This rearrangement joins TRBV27 to TRBJ2-7; 11 bases agree with TRBD2. V trimming: 4 bases; J trimming: 4 bases; junction bases outside the gene matches: 6. CDR1 MNHEY and CDR2 SMNVEV come from the germline V gene (reference sequence). CDR3 length: 15 residues. CDR3 DNA: TGTGCCAGCAGTTCTCGACTAGCGGGAACATACGAGCAGTACGTC. It translates to CASSSRLAGTYEQYV.

V and J are TRBV20-1 and TRBJ1-5; D remains ambiguous. V gave up 3 bases and J gave up 3 bases, with 9 bases separating them. Germline assignment: CDR1 DFQATT and CDR2 SNEGSKA (reference sequence). The CDR3 is 13 residues long. CDR3 bases: TGCAGTGCTAGTAACAGAATCAATCAGCCCCAGCATTTT. Its protein is CSASNRINQPQHF.

J is TRBJ2-3 and V is TRBV5-5, with 13 bases that match TRBD2. This CDR3 has 16 amino acids. Germline assignment: CDR1 SGHKS and CDR2 YYEKEE (reference sequence). The junction had 7 bases not matched to a gene; V was cut back by 3 bases and J by 6 bases. As DNA, the CDR3 is TGTGCCAGCAGCTCCCGGACTAGCGGGAGTGGTGATACGCAGTATTTT. Protein product: CASSSRTSGSGDTQYF.

V usage is TRBV9 and J usage is TRBJ1-1, with D perhaps TRBD1 (5 bases). V gave up 0 bases and J gave up 7 bases, with 13 bases separating them. The CDR3 loop spans 14 amino acids. Germline V gives CDR1 SGDLS, CDR2 YYNGEE. The CDR3 DNA is TGTGCCAGCAGCGTAGCTTCGGGGGTTGGTGAAGCTTTCTTT. Its translation: CASSVASGVGEAFF.

This chain links TRBV18 with TRBJ2-1; 7 nucleotides line up with TRBD2. CDR1 KGHSH and CDR2 LQKENI come from the germline V gene. The CDR3 is 16 residues long. Germline trimming cut 3 bases from V and 7 bases from J; bases unmatched to any gene: 12. CDR3 sequence reads: CASSPISTGAGNEQFF. CDR3 DNA sequence: TGTGCCAGCTCACCTATCTCGACGGGAGCGGGAAATGAGCAGTTCTTC.

The V and J genes are TRBV7-3 and TRBJ2-1; TRBD1 is a possible D gene (5 bases). V lost 2 bases and J 12 bases, leaving 8 bases between the germline ends. Per the germline V gene, CDR1 is SGHTA and CDR2 is FQGTGA. The CDR3 contains 11 residues. CDR3 coding DNA: TGTGCCAGCAGCTTAGGTCAGGGGCAGTTCTTC. Amino acid sequence: CASSLGQGQFF.